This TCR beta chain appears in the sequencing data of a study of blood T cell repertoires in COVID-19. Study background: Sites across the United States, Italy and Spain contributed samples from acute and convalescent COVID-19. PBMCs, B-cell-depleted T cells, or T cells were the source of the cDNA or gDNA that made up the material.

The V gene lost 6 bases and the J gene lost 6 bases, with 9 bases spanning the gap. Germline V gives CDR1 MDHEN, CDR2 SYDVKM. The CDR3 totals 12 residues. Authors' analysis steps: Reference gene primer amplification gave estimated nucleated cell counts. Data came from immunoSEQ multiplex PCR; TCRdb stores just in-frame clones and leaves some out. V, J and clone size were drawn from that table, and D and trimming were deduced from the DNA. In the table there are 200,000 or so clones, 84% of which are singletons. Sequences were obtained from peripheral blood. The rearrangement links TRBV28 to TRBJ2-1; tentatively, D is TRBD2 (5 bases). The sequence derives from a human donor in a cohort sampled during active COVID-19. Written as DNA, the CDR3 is TGTGCCAGCAGGCGGGCCGCCAATGAGCAGTTCTTC. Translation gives CASRRAANEQFF. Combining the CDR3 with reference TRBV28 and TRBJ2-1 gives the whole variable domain DVKVTQSSRYLVKRTGEKVFLECVQDMDHENMFWYRQDPGLGLRLIYFSYDVKMKEKGDIPEGYSVSREKKERFSLILESASTNQTSMYLCASRRAANEQFFGPGTRLTVL.